One sample yielded the 27 T cell receptor beta chains listed below, sequenced in a study of blood T cells in healthy people across ages. Together with a sample-barcoded 5' primer, a J-beta primer mix was included in a second PCR lasting about 7 to 11 cycles. A single record per CDR3 protein comes from TCRdb applying MiXCR to the 5' RACE reads. The sample has 500,000 to 600,000 distinct CDR3 sequences; 25% to 30% are singletons. What was sequenced was blood. The receptors were gathered from a woman in her 70s in good health.

The rearrangement links TRBV12-3 or TRBV12-4 to TRBJ2-3; 9 bases map to TRBD2. CDR3 size: 16 residues. After removal of 6 bases from V and 5 bases from J, the junction contained 12 bases not matched to a gene. Written as DNA, the CDR3 is TGTGCCAGCAGCAGGAATAGCGGGGGTAGCGAAGATACGCAGTATTTT. It codes for CASSRNSGGSEDTQYF.

This chain links TRBV20-1 with TRBJ2-5, with 7 nucleotides matching TRBD2. CDR1 is DFQATT and CDR2 is SNEGSKA in the germline V gene (reference sequence). V trimming: 5 bases; J trimming: 3 bases; junction bases outside the gene matches: 3. The CDR3 extends over 12 amino acids. The CDR3 spells CSAQGGEETQYF. The CDR3 bases are TGCAGTGCTCAGGGAGGGGAAGAGACCCAGTACTTC.

This clonotype occurred many times. V gene TRBV7-9 combines with J gene TRBJ2-5; D perhaps matches TRBD1 (5 bases). Trimming stripped 3 bases from V and 5 bases from J, with 10 bases between. This CDR3 spans 13 amino acids. Germline V gene data show CDR1 as SEHNR and CDR2 as FQNEAQ (reference sequence). The CDR3 DNA is TGTGCCAGCAGCTTTCCAGGGATTGAGACCCAGTACTTC. Translation gives CASSFPGIETQYF.

This clonotype has a handful of counts. The chain joins TRBV27 to TRBJ1-5, with 8 bases aligning to TRBD1. The CDR3 has 15 amino acids. The germline CDR1 and CDR2 sequences are MNHEY and SMNVEV (reference sequence). Germline trimming cut 9 bases from V and 6 bases from J; bases unmatched to any gene: 13. CDR3 DNA: TGTGCCAGTCAGCCAACAGGGGGGGTCGTTCAGCCCCAGCATTTT. Translated: CASQPTGGVVQPQHF.

This clonotype was observed a handful of times. The genes are TRBV3-1 and TRBJ2-5, with D perhaps given as TRBD1 or TRBD2 (5 bases each). Trimming removed 2 bases from V and 2 bases from J, with 9 bases in between. This CDR3 spans 14 amino acids. The germline CDR1 and CDR2 sequences are LGHDT and YNNKEL (reference sequence). The CDR3 nucleotides are TGTGCCAGCAGCCAAATCGGGGCGCAAGAGACCCAGTACTTC. This translates into CASSQIGAQETQYF.

The J gene is TRBJ2-2, the V gene TRBV7-9; D gene unclear. The CDR3 spans 15 residues. Germline CDR1 reads SEHNR; CDR2 reads FQNEAQ (reference sequence). V shed 5 bases and J shed 5 bases, with 15 bases lying between them. CDR3 protein: CASSLTTGQTGELFF. The CDR3 coding sequence is TGTGCCAGCAGCCTGACGACGGGTCAGACCGGGGAGCTGTTTTTT.

This clonotype has just a few counts. This chain joins TRBV3-1 and TRBJ2-1, with 8 bases that match TRBD1. The V and J ends lost 3 bases and 2 bases, in that order; junction bases with no gene match: 6. CDR3 length: 16 residues. Germline-derived CDR1 and CDR2 are LGHDT and YNNKEL (reference sequence). DNA for the CDR3: TGTGCCAGCAGCCAGGCAGGGGGCGGAGCCTACAATGAGCAGTTCTTC. It codes for CASSQAGGGAYNEQFF.

Note on this clonotype: Lacking the conserved final phenylalanine or tryptophan, this CDR3 likely reflects a read error. The V and J genes are TRBV29-1 and TRBJ2-5, with TRBD1 as a possible D gene (5 bases). The ends were cut back, 7 bases at V and 5 bases at J, with 17 bases in the middle. The CDR3 is 13 residues long. Looked up from germline, CDR1 is SQVTM and CDR2 is ANQGSEA. The CDR3 spells CSGASRGEETQYS. The CDR3 region has the DNA TGCAGCGGGGCGTCTAGGGGCGAGGAGACCCAGTACTCC.

The chain recombines TRBV2 with TRBJ1-4, with 9 bases aligning to TRBD1. This CDR3 contains 14 residues. V shed 7 bases, J shed 8 bases, and the junction held 8 bases outside the gene matches. Germline V CDR1 and CDR2: SNHLY, FYNNEI. The CDR3 here is CASTMDRGGEKLFF. CDR3 DNA: TGTGCCAGCACGATGGACAGGGGCGGCGAAAAACTGTTTTTT.

In its sample, this clonotype was seen once. CDR3 residues: CSARDGLAYYTDTQYF. The CDR3 DNA sequence: TGCAGTGCTAGAGACGGACTAGCGTACTACACAGATACGCAGTATTTT. V is TRBV20-1 and J is TRBJ2-3; 9 bases align to TRBD2. The CDR3 sequence is 16 residues long. V was pared by 0 bases and J by 2 bases, with 6 bases of the junction left unmatched. CDR1 DFQATT and CDR2 SNEGSKA come from the germline V gene (reference sequence).

This clonotype was recorded a few times. V is TRBV25-1 and J is TRBJ1-4; TRBD1 is a possible D gene (6 bases). There are 15 residues in the CDR3. V was shortened by 3 bases and J by 0 bases, with 8 bases between the two germline ends. CDR1 MGHDK and CDR2 SYGVNS come from the germline V gene. CDR3 nucleotides: TGTGCCAGCAGTGATACAGGGCCAACTAATGAAAAACTGTTTTTT. Residues: CASSDTGPTNEKLFF.

V gene TRBV3-1 combines with J gene TRBJ2-7; D is perhaps TRBD2 (6 bases). The CDR3 loop spans 12 amino acids. The V gene's germline CDR1 is LGHDT and CDR2 YNNKEL (reference sequence). V lost 1 base and J lost 7, with 8 bases in between. The CDR3 nucleotides read TGTGCCAGCAGCCAAGTCGGGACTGAGCAGTACTTC. It translates to CASSQVGTEQYF.

In its sample, this clonotype was seen a few times. The genes are TRBV20-1 and TRBJ2-5; D is perhaps TRBD1 (6 bases). The DNA end favors TRBJ2-7, so the J call may be wrong. There are 14 residues in the CDR3. CDR1 and CDR2 from the germline V gene are DFQATT and SNEGSKA (reference sequence). CDR3 region: CSARDPGTTYEQYF. The CDR3 bases are TGCAGTGCTAGAGATCCTGGGACAACCTACGAGCAGTACTTC.

V usage is TRBV6-5 and J usage is TRBJ1-3; D might be TRBD1 (6 bases). Trimming cost V 6 bases and J 4 bases, with 16 bases left between them. CDR3 size: 15 residues. Germline CDR1 MNHEY, CDR2 SVGAGI. The CDR3 coding sequence is TGTGCCAGCAGAATGGGACATAAGAGGGGAAACACCATATATTTT. Its translation is CASRMGHKRGNTIYF.

This clonotype was counted between two and nine times. The chain combines TRBV29-1 with TRBJ2-3; no definite D call. The V and J ends lost 5 bases and 2 bases respectively, with 20 bases between them. The CDR3 has 16 amino acids. Germline loops: CDR1 SQVTM, CDR2 ANQGSEA. The CDR3 spells CSVNPSRQSYTDTQYF. Written as DNA, the CDR3 is TGCAGCGTTAATCCCAGTCGGCAATCCTACACAGATACGCAGTATTTT.

The genes are TRBV6-1 and TRBJ2-5; a possible D gene is TRBD1 (5 bases). The J call may be incorrect, as the DNA end agrees better with TRBJ2-1. The germline V gene encodes CDR1 MNHNS and CDR2 SASEGT. This CDR3 comprises 13 residues. Here the CDR3 DNA reads TGTGCCAGCAGTGAAGTAGACAGAAGGGAGCAGTTCTTC. It specifies CASSEVDRREQFF.

The V call is TRBV20-1, the J call TRBJ2-5; D may be TRBD1 or TRBD2 (6 bases each). CDR3 size: 13 residues. In germline, CDR1 is DFQATT, CDR2 SNEGSKA (reference sequence). V gave up 2 bases and J gave up 5 bases, with 12 bases separating them. The CDR3 sequence is CSARRGARETQYF. The CDR3 DNA sequence: TGCAGTGCTAGAAGGGGGGCGAGGGAGACCCAGTACTTC.

In this sample, this clonotype turned up a few times. The rearrangement uses TRBV5-5 and TRBJ2-5; D might be TRBD1 (6 bases). V dropped 1 base and J dropped 2 bases, with 12 bases sitting between them. Germline lookup yields CDR1 SGHKS and CDR2 YYEKEE (reference sequence). The CDR3 spans 15 residues. CDR3 protein: CASSLLGAQQETQYF. The CDR3 bases are TGTGCCAGCAGCTTGTTGGGGGCACAACAAGAGACCCAGTACTTC.

This clonotype has only a few counts. The chain links TRBV20-1 to TRBJ1-2; D is uncertain. The germline V gene encodes CDR1 DFQATT and CDR2 SNEGSKA (reference sequence). Trimming pared 6 bases from V and 0 bases from J, leaving 11 bases between. The length of the CDR3 is 13 residues. The CDR3 is CSAARTANYGYTF. The CDR3 DNA reads as TGCAGTGCAGCTAGAACAGCTAACTATGGCTACACCTTC.

This clonotype appeared a few times. The junction departs from germline at one end; a sequencing error may be responsible. The chain uses TRBV7-8 and TRBJ1-4; D ambiguous. Per germline, CDR1 SGHVS and CDR2 FQNEAQ. The CDR3 loop spans 15 amino acids. The DNA for the CDR3 is TGTGCCAGCAGCTTAAGAGGTTTAACTAATGGAAAACTGTTTTTT. Translated: CASSLRGLTNGKLFF.

This clonotype was found many times. The V and J genes are TRBV7-2 and TRBJ2-5; D gene unclear. Trimming took off 6 bases at V and 5 bases at J, with 7 bases between the two ends. Germline V gene data show CDR1 as SGHTA and CDR2 as FQGNSA. This CDR3 comprises 11 residues. The CDR3: CASRDYETQYF. The CDR3 DNA reads as TGTGCCAGCAGGGATTATGAGACCCAGTACTTC.

The chain is built from TRBV19 and TRBJ2-5; maybe TRBD2 (7 bases). CDR3 length equals 15 residues. The V and J ends lost 4 bases and 2 bases respectively, with 14 bases between them. From germline, CDR1 is LNHDA and CDR2 SQIVND (reference sequence). In DNA, the CDR3 is TGTGCCAGTAGTAAGGGGGTAGCGGGTCAAGAGACCCAGTACTTC. Translation: CASSKGVAGQETQYF.

Concerning this clonotype itself: Given the absence of the conserved phenylalanine or tryptophan at the CDR3 end, a read error is likely. V is TRBV4-1 and J is TRBJ1-5, with D maybe TRBD1 (6 bases). Germline V gene lookup returns CDR1 MGHRA and CDR2 YSYEKL. CDR3 length: 14 residues. The V gene lost 3 bases and the J gene lost 5 bases, with 11 bases spanning the gap. CDR3 in amino acids: CASSHDGGDQPQHL. The CDR3 bases are TGCGCCAGCAGCCATGACGGGGGCGATCAGCCCCAGCATCTT.

The V gene is TRBV6-5, the J gene TRBJ2-2, with 15 positions matching TRBD2. The germline gives CDR1 MNHEY, CDR2 SVGAGI. The CDR3 spans 18 residues. V dropped 2 bases and J dropped 4; count of bases not matched to a gene: 5. The CDR3: CASSYRTSGGATTGELFF. CDR3 in DNA: TGTGCCAGCAGTTACCGGACTAGCGGGGGGGCCACCACCGGGGAGCTGTTTTTT.

This rearrangement joins TRBV4-2 to TRBJ2-5, with no clear D. The DNA end lines up better with TRBJ2-1; the J call may be wrong. Per germline, CDR1 LGHNA and CDR2 YNFKEQ. This CDR3 is built from 12 residues. CDR3 nucleotide sequence: TGTGCCAGCAGCCAAGACGCGCATGAGCAGTTCTTC. Translating gives CASSQDAHEQFF.

Ten or more counts support this clonotype. The chain is built from TRBV6-2 or TRBV6-3 and TRBJ2-7, with TRBD2 as a possible D gene (6 bases). Trimming left V 6 bases short and J 1 base short, with 13 bases between. CDR3 length equals 14 residues. Germline V gene sequence: CDR1 MNHEY, CDR2 SVGEGT. CDR3 protein: CASSPGTSSYEQYF. In DNA, the CDR3 is TGTGCCAGCAGCCCCGGGACTTCTTCCTACGAGCAGTACTTC.

V gene TRBV29-1 combines with J gene TRBJ2-7; 8 bases are shared with TRBD1. The CDR3 contains 13 residues. Germline V gene data show CDR1 as SQVTM and CDR2 as ANQGSEA. V lost 5 bases, J lost 7 bases, and 10 bases stayed unmatched. The DNA of the CDR3 is TGCAGCGTTTCAGGGGGCGCGTCGAGAGAGCAGTACTTC. The encoded protein is CSVSGGASREQYF.